This T cell receptor beta chain was recorded in a study of blood T cells in healthy people across ages. This clonotype was seen more than once but under ten times. CDR3 length: 15 residues. The V and J ends lost 4 bases and 6 bases, in that order; junction bases with no gene match: 5. The germline V gene encodes CDR1 SGHTA and CDR2 FQGNSA. A second PCR of roughly 7 to 11 cycles used a sample-barcoded 5' primer and a J-beta primer mix. TCRdb called the 5' RACE reads again in MiXCR, with one record for every CDR3 protein. The table shows 1.5 million to 2 million distinct CDR3 sequences, with 49% occurring only once.

The origin of this receptor is a woman in her thirties or forties in good health. Material: blood. The V and J genes are TRBV7-2 and TRBJ2-3, with 12 bases matching TRBD2. CDR3 DNA sequence: TGTGCCAGCAGCTACCGGACTAGCGGGGCGGATACGCAGTATTTT. This translates into CASSYRTSGADTQYF.